The clone carrying this T cell receptor (beta chain) was counted many times. What it binds is unknown. These data come from a study of T cells in Graves' hyperthyroidism and ophthalmopathy. Trimming left V 3 bases short and J 6 bases short, with 9 bases between. CDR1 and CDR2 (germline): SNHLY, FYNNEI. The CDR3 has 13 residues. Pregnant or lactating patients were excluded, as were those with uncontrolled infection or other autoimmune disease. Study-wide points: Most thyroid clonotypes that were expanded above 0.001 also turned up in blood.

What was amplified from RNA transcripts were TCR beta CDR3 regions. First-round RT-PCR targeting the TCR CDR3 was performed with the HTBI primer set. TCRdb recomputed calls from the multiplex PCR reads with MiXCR, one row per CDR3 protein. Of hundreds of thousands of distinct CDR3 sequences in the sample, about 15% were seen once. The TCR comes from a woman between 40 and 55 years old with Graves' ophthalmopathy. This chain connects TRBV2 to TRBJ1-5, with D perhaps TRBD1 (5 bases). The sample comprised blood. Written as DNA, the CDR3 is TGTGCCAGCAGTGACGGGGGACCTCAGCCCCAGCATTTT. Protein sequence: CASSDGGPQPQHF. Variable domain in full (rest from reference TRBV2 and TRBJ1-5): EPEVTQTPSHQVTQMGQEVILRCVPISNHLYFYWYRQILGQKVEFLVSFYNNEISEKSEIFDDQFSVERPDGSNFTLKIRSTKLEDSAMYFCASSDGGPQPQHFGDGTRLSIL.